According to its frequency, the clone carrying this T cell receptor (beta chain) is medium-sized. Its antigen is unknown. From germline, CDR1 is KGHDR and CDR2 SFDVKD. The CDR3 is made up of 15 amino acids. The data stem from a study of T cell clusters in autoimmune cytopenias. Study background: Per sample, median TRB depth was about 52,000 reads, yielding a median roughly 2,000 distinct clonotypes.

Study-wide findings and caveats: Clustering suggested that physiological T cell clusters were missing in primary autoimmune cytopenia patients. No experiment has yet validated the function of the T cell clusters defined in silico.

Roughly 40,000 genome equivalents of blood DNA were amplified for TRB. TRB was amplified by touch-down multiplex PCR, primer pools A and B combined. TCRdb re-called the multiplex PCR reads and catalogs CDR3 proteins one per entry, DNA excluded. This sample's table has a few thousand distinct CDR3 sequences. This receptor was taken from a human donor with an autoimmune cytopenia or autoimmune hepatitis (not recorded which). V usage is TRBV24-1 and J usage is TRBJ2-1; TCRdb indicates TRBD1, and absent DNA this call remains unverified. Source material: peripheral blood. The CDR3 region is CATRQGASSYNEQFF.